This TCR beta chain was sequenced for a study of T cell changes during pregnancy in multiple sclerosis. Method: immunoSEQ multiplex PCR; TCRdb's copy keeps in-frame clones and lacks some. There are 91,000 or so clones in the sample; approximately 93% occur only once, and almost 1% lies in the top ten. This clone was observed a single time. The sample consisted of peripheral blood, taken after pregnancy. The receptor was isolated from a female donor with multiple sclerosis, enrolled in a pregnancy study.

The chain's CDR3 is CASSLTGGRLQENGYTF. The CDR3 coding sequence is TGTGCCAGCAGCTTAACGGGGGGAAGGCTGCAGGAAAATGGCTACACCTTC. The chain joins TRBV7-3 to TRBJ1-2; D might be TRBD1 (5 bases). Germline loops: CDR1 SGHTA, CDR2 FQGTGA. Between the trimmed V and J ends, which lost 0 bases and 6 bases, there was a span of 20 bases. This CDR3 comprises 17 residues. Drawing the rest from reference TRBV7-3 and TRBJ1-2, the complete variable domain is GAGVSQTPSNKVTEKGKYVELRCDPISGHTALYWYRQSLGQGPEFLIYFQGTGAADDSGLPNDRFFAVRPEGSVSTLKIQRTERGDSAVYLCASSLTGGRLQENGYTFGSGTRLTVV.